This T cell receptor beta chain came from a study of human T cells and chemical hapten exposure. About the research overall: An area of 2 cm by 1.5 to 2.5 cm on upper inner arm skin received 2% DPC for sensitization. Patients got weekly scalp diphenylcyclopropenone doses over the approximately 25-week study.

Only a few counts were recorded for this clonotype. TCRdb redid the calling of the RACE reads with MiXCR, one entry per CDR3 protein. The sample has 150,000 to 200,000 distinct CDR3 sequences, around a quarter seen once. The time point is: patch test 3, about 24 weeks after DPC sensitization. The treatment here: therapeutic diphenylcyclopropenone sensitization with weekly scalp DPC. At every patch-test visit, blood was drawn before the patch test was applied. This CDR3 region has 15 residues. The germline CDR1 and CDR2 sequences are SGHTA and FQGNSA. Trimming removed 1 base from V and 4 bases from J, with 13 bases in between.

V is TRBV7-2 and J is TRBJ2-5, with D possibly called TRBD1 or TRBD2 (5 bases each). The sample was whole blood, taken in connection with sensitization to the hapten diphenylcyclopropenone (DPC). The TCR originated in a woman aged 18-30 years with alopecia areata. Some clones in this sample may be carry-over from other donors' samples. The chain's CDR3 is CASSLGGGYGETQYF. The CDR3 bases are TGTGCCAGCAGCTTAGGTGGGGGATACGGAGAGACCCAGTACTTC.